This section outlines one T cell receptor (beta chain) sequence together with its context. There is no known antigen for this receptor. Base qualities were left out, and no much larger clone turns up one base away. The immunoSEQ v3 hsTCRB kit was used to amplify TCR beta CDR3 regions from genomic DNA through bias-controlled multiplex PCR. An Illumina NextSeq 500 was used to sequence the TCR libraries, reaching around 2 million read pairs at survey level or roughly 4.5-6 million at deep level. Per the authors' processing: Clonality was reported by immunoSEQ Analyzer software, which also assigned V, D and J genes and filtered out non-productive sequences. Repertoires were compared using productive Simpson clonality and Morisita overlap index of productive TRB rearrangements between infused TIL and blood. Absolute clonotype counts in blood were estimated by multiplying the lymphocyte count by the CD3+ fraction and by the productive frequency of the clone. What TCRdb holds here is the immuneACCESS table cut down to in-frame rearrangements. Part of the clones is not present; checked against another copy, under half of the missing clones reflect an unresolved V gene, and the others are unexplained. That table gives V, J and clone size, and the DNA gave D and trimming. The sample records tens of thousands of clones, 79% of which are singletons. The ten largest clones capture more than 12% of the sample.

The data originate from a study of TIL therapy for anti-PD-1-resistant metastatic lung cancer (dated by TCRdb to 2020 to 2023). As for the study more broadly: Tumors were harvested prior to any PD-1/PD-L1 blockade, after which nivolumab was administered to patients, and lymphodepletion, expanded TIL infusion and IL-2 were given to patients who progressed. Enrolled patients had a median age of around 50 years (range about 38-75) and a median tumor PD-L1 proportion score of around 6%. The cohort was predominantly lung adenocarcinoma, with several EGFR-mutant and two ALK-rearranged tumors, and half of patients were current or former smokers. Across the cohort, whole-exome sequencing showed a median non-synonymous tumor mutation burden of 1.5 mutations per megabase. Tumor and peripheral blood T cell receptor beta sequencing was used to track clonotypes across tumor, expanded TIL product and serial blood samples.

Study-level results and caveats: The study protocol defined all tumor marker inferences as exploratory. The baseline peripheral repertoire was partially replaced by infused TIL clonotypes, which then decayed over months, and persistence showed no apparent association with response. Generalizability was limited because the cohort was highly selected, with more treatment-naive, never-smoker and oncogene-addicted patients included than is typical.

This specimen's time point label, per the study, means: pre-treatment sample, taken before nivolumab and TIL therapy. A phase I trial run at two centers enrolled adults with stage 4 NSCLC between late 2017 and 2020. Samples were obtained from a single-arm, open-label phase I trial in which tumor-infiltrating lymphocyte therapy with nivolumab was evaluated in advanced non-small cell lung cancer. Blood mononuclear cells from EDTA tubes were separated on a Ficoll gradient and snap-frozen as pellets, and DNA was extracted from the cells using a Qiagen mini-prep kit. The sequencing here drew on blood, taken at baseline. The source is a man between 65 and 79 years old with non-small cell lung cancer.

The encoded CDR3 is CASSTGPGIEQYF. The nucleotides are TGTGCCAGCAGCACAGGTCCGGGTATCGAGCAGTACTTC. Recombination connected TRBV7-2 to TRBJ2-7; the D gene is perhaps TRBD1, on 5 matching bases. Deletion took 5 bases off V and 6 bases off J, with a span of 14 bases between the germline ends. CDR1 is given as SGHTA and CDR2 as FQGNSA, both from the germline V gene. The cysteine opens and the phenylalanine closes a CDR3 of 13 amino acids. Of all the DNA, just the CDR3 is kept, 39 bases in frame from base 1. When the CDR3 is completed using the reference TRBV7-2 and TRBJ2-7 genes on either side, the full variable domain is GAGVSQSPSNKVTEKGKDVELRCDPISGHTALYWYRQSLGQGLEFLIYFQGNSAPDKSGLPSDRFSAERTGGSVSTLTIQRTQQEDSAVYLCASSTGPGIEQYFGPGTRLTVT.